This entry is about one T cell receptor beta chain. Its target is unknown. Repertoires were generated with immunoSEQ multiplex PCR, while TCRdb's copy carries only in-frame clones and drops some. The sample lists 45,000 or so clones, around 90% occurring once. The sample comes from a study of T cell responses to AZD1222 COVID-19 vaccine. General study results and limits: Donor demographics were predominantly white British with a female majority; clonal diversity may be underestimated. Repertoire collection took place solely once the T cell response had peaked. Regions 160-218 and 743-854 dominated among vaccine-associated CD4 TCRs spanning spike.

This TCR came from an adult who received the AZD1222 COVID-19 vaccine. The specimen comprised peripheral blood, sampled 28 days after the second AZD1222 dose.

The CDR3 sequence is CASSQELGGGLTDTQYF. The CDR3, as DNA: TGTGCCAGCAGCCAAGAGCTTGGGGGGGGACTCACAGATACGCAGTATTTT. This chain uses TRBV4-2 with TRBJ2-3; TRBD2 matches at 7 bases. Germline-derived CDR1 and CDR2 are LGHNA and YNFKEQ. This CDR3 contains 17 residues. With V trimmed by 0 bases and J by 2 bases, 8 bases remained unmatched.